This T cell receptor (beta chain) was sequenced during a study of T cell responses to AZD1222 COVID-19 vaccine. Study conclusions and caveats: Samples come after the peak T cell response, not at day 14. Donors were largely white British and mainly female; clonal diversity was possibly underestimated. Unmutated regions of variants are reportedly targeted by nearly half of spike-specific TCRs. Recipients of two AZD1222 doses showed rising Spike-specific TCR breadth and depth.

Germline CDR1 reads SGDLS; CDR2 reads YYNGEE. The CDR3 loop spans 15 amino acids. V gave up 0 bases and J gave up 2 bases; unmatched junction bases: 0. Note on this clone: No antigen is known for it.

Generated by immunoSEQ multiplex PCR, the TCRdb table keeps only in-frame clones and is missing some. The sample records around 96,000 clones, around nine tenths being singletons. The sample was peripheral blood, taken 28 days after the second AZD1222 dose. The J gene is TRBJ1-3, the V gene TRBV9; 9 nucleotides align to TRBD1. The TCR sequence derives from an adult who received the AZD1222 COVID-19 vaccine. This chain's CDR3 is CASSVDRGPGNTIYF. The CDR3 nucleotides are TGTGCCAGCAGCGTAGACAGGGGGCCTGGAAACACCATATATTTT.